Below are 9 T cell receptor beta chains sequenced from a single sample in a study of neurological immune-mediated disorders. TCRdb reprocessed the 5' RACE reads with MiXCR, giving one entry per CDR3 protein. The table lists 60,000 or so distinct CDR3 sequences, 3% to 4% of them singletons. Sequencing was carried out using PBMCs. Source of these receptors: a woman in her sixties with multiple sclerosis.

This clonotype has at least ten counts. This chain connects TRBV20-1 to TRBJ2-5; perhaps TRBD2 as D (6 bases). This CDR3 is 13 amino acids long. Trimming cost V 8 bases and J 7 bases, with 20 bases left between them. Germline V gene sequence: CDR1 DFQATT, CDR2 SNEGSKA (reference sequence). The CDR3 DNA is TGCAGTACTGAGAGGTCCGGGGGAGGGACCCAGTACTTC. This sequence encodes CSTERSGGGTQYF.

This clonotype has a count of ten or more. V and J are TRBV3-1 and TRBJ1-1; D not resolved. The V end lost 7 bases, the J end lost 6 bases, and 18 bases lay between the germline ends. Germline CDR1 is LGHDT and CDR2 is YNNKEL (reference sequence). CDR3 size: 14 residues. This chain's CDR3 is CASKANGAFAEAFF. The DNA of the CDR3 is TGTGCCAGCAAAGCCAACGGTGCATTTGCTGAAGCTTTCTTT.

This clonotype was seen repeatedly, ten times or more. V usage is TRBV5-5 and J usage is TRBJ2-5; no firm D call. This CDR3 contains 15 residues. Per germline, CDR1 SGHKS and CDR2 YYEKEE (reference sequence). Trimming pared 1 base from V and 2 bases from J, leaving 12 bases between. The CDR3 protein is CASSLFFGVQETQYF. In DNA form, the CDR3 reads TGTGCCAGCAGCTTGTTTTTCGGTGTGCAAGAGACCCAGTACTTC.

In this sample, this clonotype turned up many times. V and J are TRBV25-1 and TRBJ2-7; 10 bases are a match to TRBD1. The germline gives CDR1 MGHDK, CDR2 SYGVNS. Trimming removed 6 bases from V and 3 bases from J; junction bases left unmatched: 2. CDR3 length: 13 amino acids. In DNA form, the CDR3 reads TGTGCCAGCAGGGGGACAGGGGACTACGAGCAGTACTTC. Translated, it gives CASRGTGDYEQYF.

This clonotype was recorded many times. The V call is TRBV20-1, the J call TRBJ2-1; possible D gene TRBD1, 6 bases. CDR3 size: 13 residues. V lost 3 bases to trimming and J lost 5 bases, with 11 bases between them. From germline, CDR1 is DFQATT and CDR2 SNEGSKA (reference sequence). The DNA of the CDR3 is TGCAGTGCTAGTGGGGGCCCCAACAATGAGCAGTTCTTC. Translated: CSASGGPNNEQFF.

This rearrangement joins TRBV3-1 to TRBJ2-1; D perhaps matches TRBD2 (6 bases). The germline V gene has CDR1 LGHDT and CDR2 YNNKEL (reference sequence). Trimming shortened V by 1 base and J by 15 bases, and 10 bases separated the two germline ends. The CDR3 spans 11 residues. The CDR3 DNA sequence: TGTGCCAGCAGCCAAGGACTAGTTCGGTTCTTC. As protein: CASSQGLVRFF.

Ten or more counts support this clonotype. The chain recombines TRBV27 with TRBJ2-1; D not resolved. Deletions cut 5 bases from V and 9 bases from J, with 14 bases between. The germline CDR1 and CDR2 sequences are MNHEY and SMNVEV (reference sequence). This CDR3 contains 13 residues. The CDR3: CASSLSWSSEQFF. CDR3 DNA sequence: TGTGCCAGCAGTCTTAGCTGGTCCAGTGAGCAGTTCTTC.

By share, this clonotype counts as medium-sized. The V gene is TRBV2, the J gene TRBJ2-7; 11 bases map to TRBD1. The CDR3 spans 15 residues. J lost 3 bases, V lost 6 bases, and 7 bases had no gene match. Germline V lookup: CDR1 SNHLY, CDR2 FYNNEI. In nucleotides, the CDR3 is TGTGCCAGCAGACTCGGGACAGGGGGTTTCTACGAGCAGTACTTC. Translated, it gives CASRLGTGGFYEQYF.

Written as DNA, the CDR3 is TGTGCCAGCAGCGTAGGGAATGCCTACGAGCAGTACTTC. This encodes CASSVGNAYEQYF. This sequence joins TRBV9 and TRBJ2-7; no reliable D call. The CDR3 is 13 amino acids. CDR1 is SGDLS and CDR2 is YYNGEE in the germline V gene. V was cut by 0 bases and J by 2 bases, with 6 bases left in between.